This TCR beta chain is drawn from a study of molecular identifiers for immune sequencing clone quantification. Library preparation followed earlier protocols using designated TCR primers. TCRdb re-called the PCR reads with MiXCR, one entry per CDR3 protein. The sample records about 640,000 distinct CDR3 sequences, nearly 20% being singletons. The V gene lost 5 bases and the J gene lost 9 bases, with 7 bases spanning the gap. The germline CDR1 and CDR2 sequences are GTSNPN and SVGIG (reference sequence). The CDR3 consists of 9 residues. This clonotype appeared a few times. The receptor was isolated from a human donor in good health. Some libraries in this study had Jurkat cell RNA spiked in. What was sequenced was naive CD8+ T cells from blood, with Jurkat cell RNA spiked in. Subset noted: FACS-sorted CD8+CD4-CCR7+CD45RA+ naive T cells. The chain is built from TRBV30 and TRBJ1-2, with D maybe TRBD1 (6 bases). CDR3 DNA: TGTGCCTGGGGACAGAGCTACACCTTC. Its translation: CAWGQSYTF.